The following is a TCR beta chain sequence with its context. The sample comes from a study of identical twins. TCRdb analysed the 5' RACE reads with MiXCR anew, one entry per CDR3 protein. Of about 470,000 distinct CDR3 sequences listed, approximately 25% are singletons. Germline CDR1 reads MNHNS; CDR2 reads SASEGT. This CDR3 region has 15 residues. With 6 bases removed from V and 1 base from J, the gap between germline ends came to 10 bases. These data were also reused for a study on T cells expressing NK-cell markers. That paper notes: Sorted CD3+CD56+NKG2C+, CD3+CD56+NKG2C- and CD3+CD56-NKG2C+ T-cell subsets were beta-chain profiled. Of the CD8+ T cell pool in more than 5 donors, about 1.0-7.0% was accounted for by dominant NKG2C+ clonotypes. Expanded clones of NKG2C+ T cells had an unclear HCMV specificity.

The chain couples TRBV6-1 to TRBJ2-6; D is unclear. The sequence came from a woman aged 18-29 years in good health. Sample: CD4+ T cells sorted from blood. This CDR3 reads CASRGKGSGANVLTF. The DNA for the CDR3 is TGTGCCAGCAGAGGGAAGGGTTCTGGGGCCAACGTCCTGACTTTC.